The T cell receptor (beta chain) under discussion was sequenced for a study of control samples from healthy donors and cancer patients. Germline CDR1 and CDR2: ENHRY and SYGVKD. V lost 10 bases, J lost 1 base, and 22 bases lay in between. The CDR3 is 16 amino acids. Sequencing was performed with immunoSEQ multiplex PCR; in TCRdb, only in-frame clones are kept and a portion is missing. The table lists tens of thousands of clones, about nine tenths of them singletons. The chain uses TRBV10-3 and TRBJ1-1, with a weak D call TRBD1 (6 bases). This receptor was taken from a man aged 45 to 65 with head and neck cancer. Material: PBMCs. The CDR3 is CATLRLGARGNTEAFF. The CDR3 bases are TGTGCCACCCTACGACTGGGGGCTCGAGGGAACACTGAAGCTTTCTTT.